This T cell receptor (beta chain) was captured by sequencing in a study of shared clonotypes between healthy human individuals. Study context: Every donor yielded three CD4 naive, three CD4 memory, two CD8 naive and one CD8 memory plate.

This clone appeared once. Its antigen is as yet unknown. Notes on the study in general: Clonotype sharing across several donors was observed for approximately 5% of naive CD4 clonotypes.

Replicate PCRs from sorted subsets contained roughly 220 ng DNA, which is roughly 30,000 T cell genomes. Authors' data handling: Filtering was not the same, since immunoSEQ gave junction-only sequences without quality scores. Method: immunoSEQ multiplex PCR; TCRdb's copy keeps in-frame clones and lacks some. Clone size and V and J calls were adopted from that table, with D and trimming inferred from the DNA. The sample has more than 1.2 million clones, approximately 98.5% seen once. This CDR3 is 15 amino acids long. The ends lost 5 bases at V and 4 bases at J; junction bases unmatched: 8. CDR1 LNHNV and CDR2 YYDKDF come from the germline V gene (reference sequence).

V usage is TRBV15 and J usage is TRBJ2-1, with TRBD1 matching 7 bases. The sample taken for sequencing was naive CD4+ T cells sorted from blood. Sample subset: CD45RA+ positively selected. This sequence was found in a man aged 25-45 years in good health. The CDR3 DNA reads as TGTGCCACCAGCGCCACAGGGGATGTTTACAATGAGCAGTTCTTC. Translating it yields CATSATGDVYNEQFF.